The T cell receptor beta chain described here comes from a study of control samples from healthy donors and cancer patients (dated by TCRdb to the early 2020s). Library creation used the immunoSEQ multiplex PCR assay. In TCRdb, the immuneACCESS table is reduced to in-frame sequences with V and J assigned. These tables do not hold every clone; where another copy was compared, an unresolved V gene accounts for under half, and the others remain unexplained. This sample comprises 150,000 to 200,000 clones, 90% of them detected only once. The ten largest clones take up roughly 1.3% of the sample. On this clone itself: Its antigen target is currently unknown. No much larger clone exists at a distance of one base, and base qualities are not known.

The germline V gene supplies CDR1 KGHSH and CDR2 LQKENI. V drops 2 bases and J drops 6 bases, leaving 16 bases in between. From cysteine to phenylalanine, the CDR3 is 15 amino acids long. The only DNA kept is the CDR3, 45 bases in frame from the first base. The sequence was obtained from a woman in her forties or fifties in good health. The chain was built from TRBV18 and TRBJ2-5; TRBD2 is possibly the D segment (5 matching bases). Sequenced: blood. The CDR3 region: CASSPGVGRLKTQYF. At the DNA level, the sequence is TGTGCCAGCTCACCAGGGGTAGGGCGACTAAAGACCCAGTACTTC.